Sequencing of this TCR beta chain was carried out in a study of cytomegalovirus exposure and HLA in healthy donors. Study-wide results and caveats: First-cohort TCR clusters tended to co-occur in the roughly 120 validation repertoires, a later analysis found. The classifier was said to identify cytomegalovirus status with high specificity and sensitivity. Three of the chains that were CMV-associated were confirmed in vitro to be specific for CMV antigens.

Germline values: CDR1 MDHEN, CDR2 SYDVKM. CDR3 length equals 15 residues. V lost 2 bases and J lost 4; bases outside the gene matches: 7. The protocol was immunoSEQ multiplex PCR, while the TCRdb copy is restricted to in-frame clones and leaves out a portion. The sample carries 220,000 or so clones, approximately 87% recorded once. Turning to this clone: What it binds is not known.

The V call is TRBV28, the J call TRBJ1-1, with TRBD1 matching 7 bases. The receptor's source is a woman aged 18 to 35 in good health and CMV-seronegative. Sequencing was carried out using PBMCs. This CDR3 is CASSLDNRGSTEAFF. The CDR3 DNA follows: TGTGCCAGCAGTTTAGATAACAGGGGTAGCACTGAAGCTTTCTTT.